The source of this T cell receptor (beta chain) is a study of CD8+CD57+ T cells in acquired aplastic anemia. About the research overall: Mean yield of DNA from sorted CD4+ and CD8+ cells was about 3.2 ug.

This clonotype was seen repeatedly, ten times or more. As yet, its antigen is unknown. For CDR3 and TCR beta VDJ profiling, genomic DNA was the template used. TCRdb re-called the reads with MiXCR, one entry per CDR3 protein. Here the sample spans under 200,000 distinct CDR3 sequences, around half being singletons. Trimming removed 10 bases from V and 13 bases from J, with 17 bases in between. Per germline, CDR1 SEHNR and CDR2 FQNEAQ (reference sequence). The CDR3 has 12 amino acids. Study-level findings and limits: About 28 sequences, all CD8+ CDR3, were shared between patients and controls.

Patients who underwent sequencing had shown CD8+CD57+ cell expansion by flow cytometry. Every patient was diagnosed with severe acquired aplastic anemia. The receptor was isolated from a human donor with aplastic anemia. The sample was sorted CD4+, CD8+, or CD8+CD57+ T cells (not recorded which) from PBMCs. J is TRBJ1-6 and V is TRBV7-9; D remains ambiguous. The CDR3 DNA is TGTGCCACCGCGGGATCCCCGGGCCCCCTCCACTTT. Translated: CATAGSPGPLHF. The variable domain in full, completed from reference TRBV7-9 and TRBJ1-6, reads DTGVSQNPRHKITKRGQNVTFRCDPISEHNRLYWYRQTLGQGPEFLTYFQNEAQLEKSRLLSDRFSAERPKGSFSTLEIQRTEQGDSAMYLCATAGSPGPLHFGNGTRLTVT.